A selection of T cell receptor beta chains follows, all from one sample in a study of T-cell memory formation after mild COVID-19. Each CDR3 protein gets one entry after TCRdb re-called the 5' RACE reads with MiXCR. The sample includes roughly 510,000 distinct CDR3 sequences, roughly 17% of them seen just once. The material sequenced was PBMCs or a T cell subset sorted from them (not recorded which). Receptors were obtained from an adult woman who had mild COVID-19 (a few samples of this study predate the infection). Cell type and time point are not known. The CDR3 runs from the conserved cysteine through the conserved F or W. D genes are given only for firm matches. Rows may omit the clone size; those that give it use once, few, many or a size class.

j_call d_call clone_size v_call cdr3_nt cdr3_aa
TRBJ2-2 NA few TRBV12-3/TRBV12-4 TGTGCCAGCAGTTTAGGACGGACAGGGAGGGACACCGGGGAGCTGTTTTTT CASSLGRTGRDTGELFF
TRBJ2-3 NA few TRBV9 TGTGCCAGCATTGAACGCCGCAGGGGGGGCGGGACAGATACGCAGTATTTT CASIERRRGGGTDTQYF
TRBJ2-1 TRBD2 few TRBV5-1 TGCGCCAGCAGCTCCATAGCGGGGGTTAACAATGAGCAGTTCTTC CASSSIAGVNNEQFF
TRBJ1-5 TRBD1 few TRBV6-5 TGTGCCAGCAGCCACAGGGGCGTGGATCAGCCCCAGCATTTT CASSHRGVDQPQHF
TRBJ2-1 TRBD2 NA TRBV11-2 TGTGCCAGCAGCTCTTTAAAACTAGCGGGAGGGCTGAATGAGCAGTTCTTC CASSSLKLAGGLNEQFF
TRBJ1-5 NA few TRBV30 TGTGCCTGGAGTGATATTCAGGGTTATCAGCCCCAGCATTTT CAWSDIQGYQPQHF
TRBJ2-3 NA few TRBV12-3/TRBV12-4 TGTGCCAGCAGTTTATTGGGCCCGAGGGTCCCAGATACGCAGTATTTT CASSLLGPRVPDTQYF
TRBJ2-3 NA few TRBV7-2 TGTGCCAGCAGCTTAGGCCTTTCTGGATTGGCAGATACGCAGTATTTT CASSLGLSGLADTQYF
TRBJ2-5 TRBD2 NA TRBV29-1 TGCAGCACCTGGACTAGCGGGAGGAGACAAGAGACCCAGTACTTC CSTWTSGRRQETQYF
TRBJ2-1 NA many TRBV7-8 TGTGCCAGCAGCTCCCACACCAATGAGCAGTTCTTC CASSSHTNEQFF
TRBJ2-3 NA NA TRBV7-9 TGTGCCAGCAGCTCCACGGGGGACTCGAAGACAGATACGCAGTATTTT CASSSTGDSKTDTQYF
TRBJ1-2 TRBD1 NA TRBV4-1 TGCGCCAGCAGCCGACAGGGCGAATATGGCTACACCTTC CASSRQGEYGYTF
TRBJ1-2 TRBD1 NA TRBV5-1 TGCGCCAGCAGCTTGGAGTACAGGGGGCCTGGCTACACCTTC CASSLEYRGPGYTF
TRBJ2-2 NA few TRBV7-2 TGTGCCAGCAGCGCCCAGGAGCGGACCGGGGAGCTGTTTTTT CASSAQERTGELFF
TRBJ2-7 TRBD1 once TRBV12-5 TGTGCTAGTGGTTTGGGAGGGCCCCGACAGGGACCCTACGAGCAGTACTTC CASGLGGPRQGPYEQYF
TRBJ2-2 NA few TRBV7-3 TGTGCCAGCAGCTTCCAGGTCACCGGGGAGCTGTTTTTT CASSFQVTGELFF
TRBJ2-3 NA few TRBV6-2/TRBV6-3 TGTGCCAGCAGAGATACTCTCGGGACACCTGGCACAGATACGCAGTATTTT CASRDTLGTPGTDTQYF
TRBJ1-6 NA NA TRBV2 TGTGCCAGCAGCTCGGACAGATTTAATTCACCCCTCCACTTT CASSSDRFNSPLHF
TRBJ2-7 TRBD2 NA TRBV5-1 TGCGCCAGCAGCTTGGGTGGGACTAACCATAAGTACTTC CASSLGGTNHKYF